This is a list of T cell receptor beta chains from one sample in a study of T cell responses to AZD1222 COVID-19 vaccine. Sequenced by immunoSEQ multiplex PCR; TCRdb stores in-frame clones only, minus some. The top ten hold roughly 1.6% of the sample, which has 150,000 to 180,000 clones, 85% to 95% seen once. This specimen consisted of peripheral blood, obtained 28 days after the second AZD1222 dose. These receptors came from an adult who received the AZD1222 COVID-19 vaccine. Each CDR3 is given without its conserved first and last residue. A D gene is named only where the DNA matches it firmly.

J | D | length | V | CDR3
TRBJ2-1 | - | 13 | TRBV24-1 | ATSDAVSTSNEQF
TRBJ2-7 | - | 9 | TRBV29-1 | SVNFGTGQY
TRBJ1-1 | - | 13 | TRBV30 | AWLGTSSGNTEAF
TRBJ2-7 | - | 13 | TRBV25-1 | ASSEQAGESYEQY
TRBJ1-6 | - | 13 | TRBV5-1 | ASSDAASYNSPLH
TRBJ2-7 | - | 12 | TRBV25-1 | ASSEGGSSYEQY
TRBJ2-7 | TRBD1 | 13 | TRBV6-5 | ASSPDRGQSYEQY
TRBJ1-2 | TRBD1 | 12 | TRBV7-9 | ASSLTGGNYGYT
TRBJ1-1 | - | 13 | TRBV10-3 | AISGKDPAETEAF
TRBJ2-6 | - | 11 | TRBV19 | ASSGTGANVLT
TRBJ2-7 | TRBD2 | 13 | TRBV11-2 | ASSSIGGRTYEQY
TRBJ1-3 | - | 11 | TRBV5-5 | ASRQSSGNTIY
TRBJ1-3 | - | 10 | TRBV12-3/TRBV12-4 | ASSFWADTIY
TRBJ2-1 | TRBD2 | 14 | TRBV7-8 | ASSPGTSGPYNEQF
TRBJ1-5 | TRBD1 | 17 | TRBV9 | ASSANPERQGPTHQPQH
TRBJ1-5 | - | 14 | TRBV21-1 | ASVEGHYYSNQPQH
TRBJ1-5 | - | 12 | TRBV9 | ASSERGTNQPQH
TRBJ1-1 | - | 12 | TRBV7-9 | ASSFTTGNTEAF
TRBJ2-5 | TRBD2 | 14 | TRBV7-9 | ASSLGTSGRQETQY
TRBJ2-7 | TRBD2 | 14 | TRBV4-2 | ASSQDWRGASYEQY
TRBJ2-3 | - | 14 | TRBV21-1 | ANDMERDLSTDTQY
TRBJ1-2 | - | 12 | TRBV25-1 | ASSVAGTGRGYT
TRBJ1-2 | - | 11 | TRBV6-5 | ASSYSGLGGYT
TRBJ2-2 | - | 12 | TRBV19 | ASRTTGGTGELF
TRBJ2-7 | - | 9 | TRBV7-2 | ASSPKYEQY
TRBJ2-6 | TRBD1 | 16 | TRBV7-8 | ASSLGWAGGSGANVLT
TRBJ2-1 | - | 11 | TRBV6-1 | ASSEGDYNEQF
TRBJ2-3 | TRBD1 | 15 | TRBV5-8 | ASSYSGQGKGTDTQY
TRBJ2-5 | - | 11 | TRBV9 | ASSGGLQETQY
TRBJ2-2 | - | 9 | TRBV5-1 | ASSSVGELF
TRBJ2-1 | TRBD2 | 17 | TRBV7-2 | ASRSRTSGILRTGNEQF
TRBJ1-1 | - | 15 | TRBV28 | ASSSLSSIPRGTEAF
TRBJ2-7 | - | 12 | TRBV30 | AWNGRTKRWEQY
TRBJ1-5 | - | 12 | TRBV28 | ASSFRGAGQPQH
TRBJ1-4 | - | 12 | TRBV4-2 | ASSQKGTNEKLF
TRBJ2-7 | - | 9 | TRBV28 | ASGPRYEQY
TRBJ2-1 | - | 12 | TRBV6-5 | ASMLASSGNEQF
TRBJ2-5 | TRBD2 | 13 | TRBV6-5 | ASSYSSGSGETQY
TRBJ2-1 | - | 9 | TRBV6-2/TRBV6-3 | ASSITVEQF
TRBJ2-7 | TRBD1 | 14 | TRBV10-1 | ASSESPVDRVYEQY
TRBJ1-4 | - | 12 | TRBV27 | ASSLSGVGEKLF
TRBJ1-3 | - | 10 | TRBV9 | ASTGPGNTIY